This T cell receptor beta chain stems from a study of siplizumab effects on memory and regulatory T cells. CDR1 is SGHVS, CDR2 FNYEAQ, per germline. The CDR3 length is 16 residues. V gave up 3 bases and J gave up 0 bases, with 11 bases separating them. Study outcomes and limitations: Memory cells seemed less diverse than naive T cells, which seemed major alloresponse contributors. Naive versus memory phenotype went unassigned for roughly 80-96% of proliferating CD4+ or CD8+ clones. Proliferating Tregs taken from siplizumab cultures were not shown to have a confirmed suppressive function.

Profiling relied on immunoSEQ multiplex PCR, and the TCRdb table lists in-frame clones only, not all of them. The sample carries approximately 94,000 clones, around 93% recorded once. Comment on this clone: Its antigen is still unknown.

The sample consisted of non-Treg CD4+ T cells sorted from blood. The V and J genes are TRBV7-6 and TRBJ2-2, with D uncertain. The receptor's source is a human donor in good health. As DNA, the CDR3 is TGTGCCAGCAGCTTTTCGGCGGACGCGAACACCGGGGAGCTGTTTTTT. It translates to CASSFSADANTGELFF.